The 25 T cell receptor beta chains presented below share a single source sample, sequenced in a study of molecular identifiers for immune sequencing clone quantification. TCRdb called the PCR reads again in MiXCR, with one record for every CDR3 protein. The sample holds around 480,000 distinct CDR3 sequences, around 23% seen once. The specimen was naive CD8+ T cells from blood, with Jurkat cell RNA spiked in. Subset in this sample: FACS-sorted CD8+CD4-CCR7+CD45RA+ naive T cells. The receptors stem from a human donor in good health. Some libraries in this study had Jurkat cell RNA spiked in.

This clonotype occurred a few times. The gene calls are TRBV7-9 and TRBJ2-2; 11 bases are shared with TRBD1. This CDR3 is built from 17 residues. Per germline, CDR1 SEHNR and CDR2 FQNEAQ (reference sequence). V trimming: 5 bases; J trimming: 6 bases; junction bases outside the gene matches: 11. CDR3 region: CASSKTRGTGGSGELFF. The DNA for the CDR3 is TGTGCCAGCAGCAAAACCCGCGGGACAGGGGGTTCCGGGGAGCTGTTTTTT.

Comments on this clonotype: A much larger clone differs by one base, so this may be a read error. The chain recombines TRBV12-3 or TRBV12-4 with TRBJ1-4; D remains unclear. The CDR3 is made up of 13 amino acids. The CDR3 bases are TGTGCCAGCAGTAGCAATATGGATGAAAAACTGTCTTTT. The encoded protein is CASSSNMDEKLSF.

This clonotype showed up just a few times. The DNA for the CDR3 is TGTGCCAGCAGCTTAGGCGACGGCGCGCACCACAATGAGCAGTTCTTC. It specifies CASSLGDGAHHNEQFF. This chain uses TRBV7-9 with TRBJ2-1; D unclear. V lost 1 base to trimming and J lost 5 bases, with 15 bases between them. The CDR3 is made up of 16 amino acids. In germline, CDR1 is SEHNR, CDR2 FQNEAQ (reference sequence). The complete variable domain, with remaining parts taken from reference TRBV7-9 and TRBJ2-1, reads DTGVSQNPRHKITKRGQNVTFRCDPISEHNRLYWYRQTLGQGPEFLTYFQNEAQLEKSRLLSDRFSAERPKGSFSTLEIQRTEQGDSAMYLCASSLGDGAHHNEQFFGPGTRLTVL.

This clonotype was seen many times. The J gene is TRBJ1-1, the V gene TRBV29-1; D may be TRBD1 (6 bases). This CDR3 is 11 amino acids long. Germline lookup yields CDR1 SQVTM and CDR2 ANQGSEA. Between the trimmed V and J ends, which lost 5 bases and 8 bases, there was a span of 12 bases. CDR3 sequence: CSVTETGEAFF. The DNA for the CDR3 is TGCAGCGTTACAGAGACAGGCGAAGCTTTCTTT.

The DNA for the CDR3 is TGTGCCTGGAGTGTACACATGAGCAGTCACTATGGCTACACCTTC. As protein: CAWSVHMSSHYGYTF. The chain uses TRBV30 and TRBJ1-2; D is unclear. Germline V lookup: CDR1 GTSNPN, CDR2 SVGIG (reference sequence). The CDR3 has 15 residues. V lost 0 bases and J lost 3, with 14 bases in between.

CDR3 sequence reads: CATSDLFGDGDTGELFF. The DNA of the CDR3 is TGTGCCACCAGTGATTTGTTTGGGGACGGAGACACCGGGGAGCTGTTTTTT. The genes are TRBV24-1 and TRBJ2-2; D may be TRBD1 or TRBD2 (5 bases each). The CDR3 sequence is 17 residues long. Trimming removed 0 bases at V and 3 bases at J, with 13 bases between. From germline, CDR1 is KGHDR and CDR2 SFDVKD.

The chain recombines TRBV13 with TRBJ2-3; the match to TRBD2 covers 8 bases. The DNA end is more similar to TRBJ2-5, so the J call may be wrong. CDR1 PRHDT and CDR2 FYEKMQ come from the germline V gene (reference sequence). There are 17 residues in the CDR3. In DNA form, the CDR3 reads TGTGCCAGCAGCTTAGGAGACCACGGGGGGGTCTTGGAGACCCAGTACTTC. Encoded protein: CASSLGDHGGVLETQYF.

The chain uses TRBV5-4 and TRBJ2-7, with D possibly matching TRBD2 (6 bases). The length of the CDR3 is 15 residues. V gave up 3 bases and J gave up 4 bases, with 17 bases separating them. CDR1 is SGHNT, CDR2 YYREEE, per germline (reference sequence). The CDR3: CASSWPQSGRYEQYF. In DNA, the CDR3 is TGTGCCAGCAGCTGGCCCCAGTCGGGGAGGTACGAGCAGTACTTC.

CDR3 bases: TGTGCCAGCAGTTGGCCGGGACAGGGACGTGAGACCCAGTACTTC. Protein: CASSWPGQGRETQYF. The V gene is TRBV6-2 or TRBV6-3, the J gene TRBJ2-5, with 9 positions matching TRBD1. This CDR3 has 15 residues. V shed 4 bases, J shed 5 bases, and the junction held 8 bases outside the gene matches. CDR1 MNHEY and CDR2 SVGEGT come from the germline V gene.

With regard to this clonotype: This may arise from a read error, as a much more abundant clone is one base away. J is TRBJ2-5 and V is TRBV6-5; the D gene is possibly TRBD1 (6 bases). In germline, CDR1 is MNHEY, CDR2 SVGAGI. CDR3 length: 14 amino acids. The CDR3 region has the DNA TGTGCCAGCAGTTACTTGCAGGGGCCAGAGCCCCAGTACTTC. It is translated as CASSYLQGPEPQYF.

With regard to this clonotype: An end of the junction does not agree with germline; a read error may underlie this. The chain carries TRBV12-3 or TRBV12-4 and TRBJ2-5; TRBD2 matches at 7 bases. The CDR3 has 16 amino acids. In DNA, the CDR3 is TGTGCCAGCAGGACCGCGGGGGACGCGCAGAAAGAGCCCCAGTACTTC. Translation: CASRTAGDAQKEPQYF.

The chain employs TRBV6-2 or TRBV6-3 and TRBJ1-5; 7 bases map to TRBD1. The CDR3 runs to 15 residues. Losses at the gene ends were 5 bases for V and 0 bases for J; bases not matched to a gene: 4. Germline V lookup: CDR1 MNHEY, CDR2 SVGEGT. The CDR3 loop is CASSDREYSNQPQHF. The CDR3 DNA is TGTGCCAGCAGTGACAGGGAGTATAGCAATCAGCCCCAGCATTTT.

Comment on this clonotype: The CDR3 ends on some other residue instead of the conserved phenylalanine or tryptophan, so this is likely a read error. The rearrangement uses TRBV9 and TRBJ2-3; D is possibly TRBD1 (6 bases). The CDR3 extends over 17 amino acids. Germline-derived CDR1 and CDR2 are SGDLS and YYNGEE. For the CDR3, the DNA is TGTGCTAGCAGCGTAAAGGGCCTGGGGGCCGGCACAGATACGCAGTATCTT. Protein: CASSVKGLGAGTDTQYL.

The CDR3 sequence is CARIRQAFF. CDR3 DNA: TGTGCCCGCATTCGTCAAGCTTTCTTT. The chain combines TRBV6-4 with TRBJ1-1, with D hard to call. This CDR3 has 9 amino acids. The V gene lost 11 bases and the J gene lost 9 bases, with 10 bases spanning the gap. CDR1 and CDR2 (germline): MRHNA, SNTAGT.

CDR3: CASSGAPGIDSNQPQHF. The CDR3 DNA reads as TGTGCCAGTAGTGGCGCCCCAGGGATCGATAGCAATCAGCCCCAGCATTTT. J is TRBJ1-5 and V is TRBV19; D is possibly TRBD1 (5 bases). Per germline, CDR1 LNHDA and CDR2 SQIVND (reference sequence). The CDR3 is 17 residues long. Trimming took off 5 bases at V and 0 bases at J, with 17 bases between the two ends.

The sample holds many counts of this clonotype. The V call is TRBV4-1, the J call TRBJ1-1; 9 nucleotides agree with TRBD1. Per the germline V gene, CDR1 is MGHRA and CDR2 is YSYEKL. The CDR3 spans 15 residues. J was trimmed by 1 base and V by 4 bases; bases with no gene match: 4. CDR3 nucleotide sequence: TGCGCCAGCAGCCCAACAGGGGGCGAGAACACTGAAGCTTTCTTT. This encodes CASSPTGGENTEAFF.

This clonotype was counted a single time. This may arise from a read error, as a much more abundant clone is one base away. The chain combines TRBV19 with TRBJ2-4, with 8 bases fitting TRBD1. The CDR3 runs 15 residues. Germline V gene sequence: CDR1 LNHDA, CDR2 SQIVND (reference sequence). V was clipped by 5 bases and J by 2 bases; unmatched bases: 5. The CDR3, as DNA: TGTGCCAGTAGTTGGGGACAGGACCCCAAAAACATTCAGTACTTC. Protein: CASSWGQDPKNIQYF.

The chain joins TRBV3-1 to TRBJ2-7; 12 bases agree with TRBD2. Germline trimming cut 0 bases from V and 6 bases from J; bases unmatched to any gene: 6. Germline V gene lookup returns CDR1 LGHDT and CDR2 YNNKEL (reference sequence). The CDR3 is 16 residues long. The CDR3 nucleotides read TGTGCCAGCAGCCAAGAGCTAGCGGGAGGGCCTATCGAGCAGTACTTC. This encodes CASSQELAGGPIEQYF.

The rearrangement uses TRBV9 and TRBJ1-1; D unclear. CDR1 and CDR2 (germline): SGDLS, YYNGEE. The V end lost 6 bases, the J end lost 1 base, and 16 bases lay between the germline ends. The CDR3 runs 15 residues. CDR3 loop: CASNSDGEWNTEAFF. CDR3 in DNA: TGTGCCAGCAACAGTGACGGGGAATGGAACACTGAAGCTTTCTTT.

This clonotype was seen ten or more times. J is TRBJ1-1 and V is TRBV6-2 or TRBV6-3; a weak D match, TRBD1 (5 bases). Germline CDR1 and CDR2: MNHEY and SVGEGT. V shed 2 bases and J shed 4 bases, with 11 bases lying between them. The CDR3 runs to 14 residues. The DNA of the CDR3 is TGTGCCAGCAGTTACGGGGGAGTAGGCACTGAAGCTTTCTTT. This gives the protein CASSYGGVGTEAFF.

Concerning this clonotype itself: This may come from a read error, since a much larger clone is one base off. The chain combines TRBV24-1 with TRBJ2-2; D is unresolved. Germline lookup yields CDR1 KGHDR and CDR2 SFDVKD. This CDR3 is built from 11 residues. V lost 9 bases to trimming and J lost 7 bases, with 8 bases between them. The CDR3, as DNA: TGTGCCACCGGTGCCCGCGGGGAGCTGTTTTTT. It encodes CATGARGELFF.

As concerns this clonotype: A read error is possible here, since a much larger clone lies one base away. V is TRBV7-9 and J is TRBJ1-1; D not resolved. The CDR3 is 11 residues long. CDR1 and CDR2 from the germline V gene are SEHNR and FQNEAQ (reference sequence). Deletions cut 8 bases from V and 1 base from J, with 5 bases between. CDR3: CASGKNTEAFF. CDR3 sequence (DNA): TGTGCCAGCGGCAAGAACACTGAAGCTTTCTTT.

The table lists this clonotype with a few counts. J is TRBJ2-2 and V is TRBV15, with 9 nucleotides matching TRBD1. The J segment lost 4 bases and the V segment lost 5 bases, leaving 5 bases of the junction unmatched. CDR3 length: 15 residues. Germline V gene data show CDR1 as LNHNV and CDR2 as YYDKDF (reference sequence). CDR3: CATSVDRGGTGELFF. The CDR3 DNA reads TGTGCCACCAGCGTAGACAGGGGGGGCACCGGGGAGCTGTTTTTT.

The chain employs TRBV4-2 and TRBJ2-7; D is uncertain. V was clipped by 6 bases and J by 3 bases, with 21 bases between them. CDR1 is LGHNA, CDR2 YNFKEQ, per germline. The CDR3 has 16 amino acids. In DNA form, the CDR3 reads TGTGCCAGCAGTCATGGTGAATCCCCACAAGTCTACGAGCAGTACTTC. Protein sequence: CASSHGESPQVYEQYF.

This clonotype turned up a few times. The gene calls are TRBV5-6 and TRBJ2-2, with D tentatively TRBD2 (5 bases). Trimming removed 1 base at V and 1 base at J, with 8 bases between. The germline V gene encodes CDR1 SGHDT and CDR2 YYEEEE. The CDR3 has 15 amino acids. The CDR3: CASSLIEGNTGELFF. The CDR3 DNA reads TGTGCCAGCAGCTTGATAGAGGGGAACACCGGGGAGCTGTTTTTT. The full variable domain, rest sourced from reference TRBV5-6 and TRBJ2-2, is DAGVTQSPTHLIKTRGQQVTLRCSPKSGHDTVSWYQQALGQGPQFIFQYYEEEERQRGNFPDRFSGHQFPNYSSELNVNALLLGDSALYLCASSLIEGNTGELFFGEGSRLTVL.